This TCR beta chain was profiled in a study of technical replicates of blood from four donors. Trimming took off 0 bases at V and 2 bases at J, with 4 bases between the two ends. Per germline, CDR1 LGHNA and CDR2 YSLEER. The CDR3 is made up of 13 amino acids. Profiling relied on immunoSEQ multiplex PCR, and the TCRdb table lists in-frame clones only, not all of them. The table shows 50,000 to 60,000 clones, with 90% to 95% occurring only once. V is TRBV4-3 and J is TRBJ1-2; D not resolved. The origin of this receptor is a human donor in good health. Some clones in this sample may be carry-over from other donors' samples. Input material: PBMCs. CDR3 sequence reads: CASSQDRNYGYTF. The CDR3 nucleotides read TGCGCCAGCAGCCAAGACAGGAACTATGGCTACACCTTC.